The source of this T cell receptor (beta chain) is a study of radiation and T cells in renal cell carcinoma (TCRdb year 2020). Some background on the complete study: In total, 50 or so samples underwent TCR beta sequencing: 25 or so tumors plus 27 peripheral blood samples. The final blood draw was performed at 4 weeks after radiation, at the same time as nephrectomy. A total of approximately 4 million unique CDR3 nucleotide sequences, encoding 2,500,000 or so unique CDR3 amino acid sequences, were found across all 50 or so samples.

TCR beta libraries were generated from genomic DNA with the immunoSEQ kit, following the manufacturer's recommendations. For library preparation, a first multiplex PCR was performed with proprietary primers, followed by a second PCR in which unique barcodes were added, and bead cleanups were performed after each round. A kit-provided positive control reaction and a negative control reaction were included in every sample batch. The final libraries were assessed on an Agilent 4200 TapeStation D1000 ScreenTape, pooled by volume, and quantified by qPCR. Sequencing was performed on an Illumina NextSeq500 using a MidOutput 150-cycle cartridge, with 156 Read1 cycles, 15 Index1 cycles, and the kit custom primers. The pooled library was loaded at roughly 0.92 pM with an approximately 22% PhiX control spike-in. Under the source paper's analysis protocol: Vendor-processed data were analyzed in R, and a clonotype was defined as all T cells sharing the same CDR3 nucleotide sequence. For clone abundance analyses, frequencies were normalized to the 10,000 most abundant clones in each sample. Public T cell clones, which averaged fewer than five per sample, were removed prior to analysis. An abundance difference of at least 32-fold between compartments was the criterion for calling clonotypes tumor-enriched or baseline blood-enriched. A beta-binomial differential abundance model was applied to find clonotypes that expanded or contracted between blood time points. The Baroni-Urbani and Buser coefficient was used to measure tumor-blood repertoire similarity, and groups were compared with two-tailed Wilcoxon tests in R. TCRdb holds this immuneACCESS table with in-frame rearrangements only. Some clones are missing; in checked studies, unresolved V genes explain under half, and the rest has no known cause. The V and J calls and clone size come from that table; D and trimming were worked out from the DNA. This sample holds 140,000 to 150,000 clones; roughly 90% were observed only once. Under 20% of the sample comes from the top ten.

To note about this clone: Its cognate antigen has yet to be identified. One base away there is no much larger clone; base qualities are not given.

Measured from the cysteine to the phenylalanine, the CDR3 is 13 residues long. The sequence is cut down to CDR3 DNA, 39 bases in frame from base 1. Based on the germline V gene, the CDR1 and CDR2 sequences are SNHLY and FYNNEI. Compared with germline, V lacks 7 bases and J lacks 6 bases; bases without a gene match: 5. The time point label corresponds to: blood 4 weeks post-SBRT, at nephrectomy. This specimen's treatment or condition label, per the study, means: 15 Gy SBRT to primary tumor, nephrectomy 4 weeks later. Samples came from a clinical trial, in which primary renal cell carcinomas received 15 Gy stereotactic body radiation therapy followed by nephrectomy 4 weeks later. Serial peripheral blood from radiation-treated patients was sampled at baseline, 2 weeks and 4 weeks after SBRT to track tumor-enriched clonotypes. Every patient had renal cell carcinoma of clear cell pathology. Genomic DNA for TCR sequencing was prepared using the QIAamp DNA Blood Mini Kit (Qiagen). The analyses included just those samples that passed every quality control check.

Paper-wide results and their limitations: Dynamics of the blood repertoire were not tracked past 4 weeks after treatment. Because no pretreatment tumor biopsies were available, whether clonotypes were present in the tumor at baseline could not be determined. In blood, the top tumor clonotypes increased between baseline and 2 weeks post-radiation and then shrank by 4 weeks, which suggests that tumor-resident clones expanded only transiently. The single-armed trial design could not address effects of radiation dose or scheduling on the TCR repertoire.

Specimen: blood, collected from a patient whose treatment included radiotherapy and nephrectomy. This receptor was identified in a woman aged 45-65 years with renal cell carcinoma. The chain is made from TRBV2 and TRBJ1-5, and TRBD1 matches 8 of the central bases. The DNA sequence follows: TGTGCCAGCAAACAGGGGGTTGTTCAGCCCCAGCATTTT. Translated, it reads CASKQGVVQPQHF.